This T cell receptor beta chain was captured in a study of cytomegalovirus exposure and HLA in healthy donors. V lost 7 bases to trimming and J lost 0 bases, with 11 bases between them. Germline CDR1 reads ENHRY; CDR2 reads SYGVKD. CDR3 length: 14 amino acids. General study results and limits: V- and J-gene trimming of TCR beta was linked (in a later analysis) to a missense DCLRE1C variant. Association with HLA alleles at 0.05 false discovery rate was found for roughly 17,000 TCR beta sequences in a later analysis.

Primers: 60 Vbeta forward and 13 Jbeta reverse. Libraries were prepared by immunoSEQ multiplex PCR; TCRdb keeps only in-frame clonotypes and omits some of them. The table shows around 200,000 clones, with around four fifths occurring only once. This clone was seen just once. Its antigen remains unidentified. The chain employs TRBV10-3 and TRBJ2-3, with D perhaps matching TRBD1 (5 bases). The receptor's source is a man between 50 and 59 years old in good health and CMV-seronegative. Input material: PBMCs. The CDR3 nucleotides are TGTGCCATCACCCCAGGGCAGAGCACAGATACGCAGTATTTT. It encodes CAITPGQSTDTQYF.